What follows describes a single T cell receptor beta chain. Looked up from germline, CDR1 is SNHLY and CDR2 is FYNNEI. J gave up 1 base and V 7 bases, and 4 bases lay outside the gene matches. The CDR3 is made up of 14 amino acids. The data derive from a study of blood T cell repertoires in COVID-19. Study overall: In each case, the material was cDNA or gDNA derived from T cells, B-cell-depleted T cells, or PBMCs.

Cohort 3 recovery required two negative PCRs, clearance, or symptom resolution. Original handling: Amplification with reference gene primers provided the estimates of nucleated cell counts. TCRdb's table, derived via immunoSEQ multiplex PCR, lists solely in-frame clones and lacks some. Clone size and the V and J calls come from that table; the DNA yielded D and trimming. Found here are around 280,000 clones, approximately 90% of them singletons; the top ten hold under 7%. The chain has TRBV2 and TRBJ1-1; 9 nucleotides agree with TRBD1. Sample: PBMCs or T cells enriched from blood (not recorded which). The sequence derives from a woman in her forties who had recovered from COVID-19. DNA of the CDR3: TGTGCCAGCATCCCGGGACAGGGGAACACTGAAGCTTTCTTT. Protein product: CASIPGQGNTEAFF. The whole variable domain, remainder taken from reference TRBV2 and TRBJ1-1, is EPEVTQTPSHQVTQMGQEVILRCVPISNHLYFYWYRQILGQKVEFLVSFYNNEISEKSEIFDDQFSVERPDGSNFTLKIRSTKLEDSAMYFCASIPGQGNTEAFFGQGTRLTVV.